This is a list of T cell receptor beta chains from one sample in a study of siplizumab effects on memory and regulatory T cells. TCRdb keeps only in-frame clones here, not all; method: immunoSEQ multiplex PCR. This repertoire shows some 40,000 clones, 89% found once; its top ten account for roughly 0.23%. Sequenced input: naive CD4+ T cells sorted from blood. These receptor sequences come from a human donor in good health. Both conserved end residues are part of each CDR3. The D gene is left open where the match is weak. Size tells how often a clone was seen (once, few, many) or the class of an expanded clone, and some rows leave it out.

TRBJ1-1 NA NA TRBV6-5 CASSYSHKSTEAFF TGTGCCAGCAGTTACTCCCACAAAAGCACTGAAGCTTTCTTT
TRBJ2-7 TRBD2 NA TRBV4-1 CASSPTGGLREQYF TGCGCCAGCAGCCCGACGGGGGGGCTTCGGGAGCAGTACTTC
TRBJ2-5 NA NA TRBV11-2 CASSAAETGRGTQYF TGTGCCAGCAGCGCGGCTGAGACGGGGCGGGGGACCCAGTACTTC
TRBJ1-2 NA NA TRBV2 CASSEYTLHGF TGTGCCAGCAGTGAATACACCCTCCACGGCTTC
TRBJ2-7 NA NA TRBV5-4 CASSTRDGNYEQYF TGTGCCAGCAGCACAAGGGACGGTAACTACGAGCAGTACTTC
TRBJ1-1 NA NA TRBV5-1 CASSLGENTEAFF TGCGCCAGCAGCTTGGGGGAGAACACTGAAGCTTTCTTT
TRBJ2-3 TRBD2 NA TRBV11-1 CASSLAGGRTDTQYF TGTGCCAGCAGCTTAGCGGGAGGGAGGACAGATACGCAGTATTTT
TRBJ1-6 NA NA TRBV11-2 CASSTSYNSPLHF TGTGCCAGCAGCACCAGCTATAATTCACCCCTCCACTTT
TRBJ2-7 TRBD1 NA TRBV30 CAWKLTGGDYEQYF TGTGCCTGGAAGTTGACAGGGGGAGACTACGAGCAGTACTTC
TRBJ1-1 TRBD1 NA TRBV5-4 CASSLSGGANTEAFF TGTGCCAGCAGCTTGTCAGGGGGGGCGAACACTGAAGCTTTCTTT
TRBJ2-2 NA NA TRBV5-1 CASSWNAGAGELFF TGCGCCAGCAGCTGGAACGCAGGGGCCGGGGAGCTGTTTTTT
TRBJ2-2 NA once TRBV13 CAARRLGDTGELFF TGTGCCGCGAGACGGCTTGGGGACACCGGGGAGCTGTTTTTT
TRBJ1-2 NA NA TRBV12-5 CASGSGFSGGYTF TGTGCTAGTGGTTCGGGGTTCTCGGGTGGCTACACCTTC
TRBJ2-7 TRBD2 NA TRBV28 CASREAGTSGSYEQYF TGTGCCAGCAGGGAAGCAGGGACTAGCGGGAGCTACGAGCAGTACTTC
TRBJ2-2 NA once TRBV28 CASSLSGGELFF TGTGCCAGCAGTTTATCCGGGGGGGAGCTGTTTTTT
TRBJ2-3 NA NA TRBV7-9 CASSLARDFPIWDTQYF TGTGCCAGCAGCTTAGCGAGGGACTTCCCGATTTGGGATACGCAGTATTTT